This T cell receptor (beta chain) is from a study of T cell responses to AZD1222 COVID-19 vaccine. Study results and caveats: In a largely white British group with more females than males, clonal diversity was possibly underestimated.

This clone was picked up one time. The antigen remains unidentified. Only in-frame clones appear in the TCRdb table, and some are missing; sequencing was by immunoSEQ multiplex PCR. The sample has 86,000 or so clones, approximately 89% seen once. Germline CDR1 MNHNS, CDR2 SASEGT. V lost 1 base and J lost 2, with 12 bases in between. CDR3 length: 16 residues. This specimen consisted of peripheral blood, obtained on day 0 of AZD1222 vaccination. The sequence derives from an adult in good health. The gene calls are TRBV6-1 and TRBJ1-5; D is unresolved. The CDR3 reads CASSEESHWGNQPQHF. Here the CDR3 DNA reads TGTGCCAGCAGTGAAGAGTCCCACTGGGGCAATCAGCCCCAGCATTTT.